This T cell receptor beta chain is from a study of cytomegalovirus exposure and HLA in healthy donors. The overall study: The use of the same platform for the 100 to 150 validation repertoires and the approximately 730 first-cohort repertoires was reported by a later analysis. General study points: The authors confirmed in vitro that a few CMV-associated chains were specific for CMV antigens.

TCRdb's copy holds only in-frame clones and misses some; the assay was immunoSEQ multiplex PCR. In the table there are 85,000 to 130,000 clones, about 88% of which are singletons. The donors were members of the approximately 130-subject validation cohort (separate from the roughly 670-subject first cohort). Worth noting for this clone: Antigen unknown.

The V segment lost 2 bases and the J segment 9 bases; nucleotides outside the gene matches: 5. The CDR3 has 15 amino acids. Germline assignment: CDR1 SGDLS and CDR2 YYNGEE. The sample taken for sequencing was PBMCs. This TCR came from a woman aged 18-29 years in good health and CMV-seropositive. The rearrangement uses TRBV9 and TRBJ2-1; 13 nucleotides match TRBD2. The CDR3 here is CASSVGLAGMSEQFF. For the CDR3, the DNA is TGTGCCAGCAGCGTGGGACTAGCGGGGATGAGTGAGCAGTTCTTC.